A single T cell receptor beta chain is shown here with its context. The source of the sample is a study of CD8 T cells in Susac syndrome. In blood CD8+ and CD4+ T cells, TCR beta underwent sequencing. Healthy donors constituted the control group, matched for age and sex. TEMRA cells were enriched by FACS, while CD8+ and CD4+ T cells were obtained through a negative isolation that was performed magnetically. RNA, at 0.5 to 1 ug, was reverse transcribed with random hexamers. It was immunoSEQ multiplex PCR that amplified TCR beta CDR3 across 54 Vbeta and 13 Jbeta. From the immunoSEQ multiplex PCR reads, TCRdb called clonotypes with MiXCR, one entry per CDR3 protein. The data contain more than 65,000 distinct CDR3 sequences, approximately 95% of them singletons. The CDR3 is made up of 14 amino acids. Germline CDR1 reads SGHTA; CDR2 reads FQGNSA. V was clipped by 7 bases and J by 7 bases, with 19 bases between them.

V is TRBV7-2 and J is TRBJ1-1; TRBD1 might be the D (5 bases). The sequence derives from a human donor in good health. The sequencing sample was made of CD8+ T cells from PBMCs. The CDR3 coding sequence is TGTGCCAGCACCCCCGGGCGGGGGTATAATGAAGCTTTCTTT. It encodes CASTPGRGYNEAFF.